This TCR beta chain is drawn from a study of technical replicates of blood from several donors. This table comes from immunoSEQ multiplex PCR, and its TCRdb copy is limited to in-frame clones, with some not included. The table has 50,000 to 70,000 clones, around nine tenths seen once; the top ten hold approximately 5%. This clone was seen many times. The germline gives CDR1 ENHRY, CDR2 SYGVKD. CDR3 length: 14 amino acids. V lost 11 bases to trimming and J lost 4 bases; unmatched junction nucleotides: 11. The sequenced material came from PBMCs. The chain employs TRBV10-3 and TRBJ2-1; TRBD2 matches at 7 bases. The receptor was isolated from a human donor in good health. Some clones in this sample may be carry-over from other donors' samples. CDR3 DNA: TGTGCCTCCCGGCGGGGGTCCCCTTACAATGAGCAGTTCTTC. Translation: CASRRGSPYNEQFF.